This is a list of T cell receptor beta chains from one sample in a study of cytomegalovirus exposure and HLA in healthy donors. The method was immunoSEQ multiplex PCR; TCRdb's version includes in-frame clones alone and lacks a portion of them. The table lists some 150,000 clones, roughly three quarters of them singletons. Source material: PBMCs. The source is a middle-aged woman in good health and CMV-seronegative. Both conserved end residues are part of each CDR3. The order of the fields is V gene, J gene, D gene, clone size, CDR3 DNA, CDR3 protein. The D gene is left open where the match is weak. Clone size appears in some rows only: once, few, many, or a class for an expanded clone.

V gene: TRBV7-9; J gene: TRBJ1-3; D gene: NA; clone size: NA; CDR3 DNA: TGTGCCAGCAGTCCTGGGACAACTGGAAACACCATATATTTT; CDR3 protein: CASSPGTTGNTIYF
V gene: TRBV27; J gene: TRBJ2-1; D gene: NA; clone size: NA; CDR3 DNA: TGTGCCAGCAGTTTATCGACCACTAGGAGGACGCGTGAGCAGTTCTTC; CDR3 protein: CASSLSTTRRTREQFF
V gene: TRBV5-1; J gene: TRBJ2-7; D gene: NA; clone size: NA; CDR3 DNA: TGCGCCAGCAGCTTGGGACAGTCCGTCGCATCCTACGAGCAGTACTTC; CDR3 protein: CASSLGQSVASYEQYF
V gene: TRBV18; J gene: TRBJ1-5; D gene: NA; clone size: NA; CDR3 DNA: TGTGCCAGCTCGCTGGGCGATAGCAATCAGCCCCAGCATTTT; CDR3 protein: CASSLGDSNQPQHF
V gene: TRBV27; J gene: TRBJ2-1; D gene: NA; clone size: NA; CDR3 DNA: TGTGCCAGCATAGACAGAGTGTTCTACAATGAGCAGTTCTTC; CDR3 protein: CASIDRVFYNEQFF
V gene: TRBV7-6; J gene: TRBJ2-2; D gene: NA; clone size: few; CDR3 DNA: TGTGCCAGCAGCAGAGGAGGGGAGGCCGGGGAGCTGTTTTTT; CDR3 protein: CASSRGGEAGELFF
V gene: TRBV29-1; J gene: TRBJ2-1; D gene: NA; clone size: NA; CDR3 DNA: TGCAGCGTCAAATCGACAGCCCTCTCCTACAATGAGCAGTTCTTC; CDR3 protein: CSVKSTALSYNEQFF
V gene: TRBV19; J gene: TRBJ2-7; D gene: TRBD2; clone size: NA; CDR3 DNA: TGTGCCAGTAGTATCTTAGCGGGGGACTCCTACGAGCAGTACTTC; CDR3 protein: CASSILAGDSYEQYF
V gene: TRBV6-6; J gene: TRBJ1-1; D gene: NA; clone size: NA; CDR3 DNA: TGTGCCAGCAGTTACCTTGGGGCAGAAGCTTTCTTT; CDR3 protein: CASSYLGAEAFF
V gene: TRBV19; J gene: TRBJ1-2; D gene: NA; clone size: NA; CDR3 DNA: TGTGCCAGTAGTCCGGGGCCCGGGGGTTATGGCTACACCTTC; CDR3 protein: CASSPGPGGYGYTF
V gene: TRBV7-9; J gene: TRBJ2-7; D gene: TRBD1; clone size: NA; CDR3 DNA: TGTGCCAGCAGCCGGACAGGTAACGAGCAGTACTTC; CDR3 protein: CASSRTGNEQYF
V gene: TRBV28; J gene: TRBJ2-5; D gene: TRBD2; clone size: NA; CDR3 DNA: TGTGCCAGCAGTTCCGGGGGGGGCCAAGAGACCCAGTACTTC; CDR3 protein: CASSSGGGQETQYF
V gene: TRBV6-5; J gene: TRBJ2-7; D gene: TRBD1; clone size: NA; CDR3 DNA: TGTGCCAGCAGTTCCCACGGACAGGGTAGCCGCGAGCAGTACTTC; CDR3 protein: CASSSHGQGSREQYF
V gene: TRBV2; J gene: TRBJ2-3; D gene: TRBD1; clone size: NA; CDR3 DNA: TGTGCCAGCAACCGGGACAGGGTACCAGATACGCAGTATTTT; CDR3 protein: CASNRDRVPDTQYF
V gene: TRBV18; J gene: TRBJ1-4; D gene: NA; clone size: NA; CDR3 DNA: TGTGCCAGCTCACCAAGGCCTAGGGGACTAACAACTAATGAAAAACTGTTTTTT; CDR3 protein: CASSPRPRGLTTNEKLFF
V gene: TRBV28; J gene: TRBJ1-1; D gene: TRBD1; clone size: NA; CDR3 DNA: TGTGCCAGCAGTTTATCCAGGGGGTCTGGGGACACTGAAGCTTTCTTT; CDR3 protein: CASSLSRGSGDTEAFF
V gene: TRBV6-5; J gene: TRBJ1-2; D gene: TRBD1; clone size: NA; CDR3 DNA: TGTGCCAGCAGGAAGTCAGGGGGCGAGAGTGGCTACACCTTC; CDR3 protein: CASRKSGGESGYTF
V gene: TRBV5-6; J gene: TRBJ2-5; D gene: NA; clone size: NA; CDR3 DNA: TGTGCCAGCAGCTTAGGAGGGGAAGAGACCCAGTACTTC; CDR3 protein: CASSLGGEETQYF
V gene: TRBV7-9; J gene: TRBJ1-2; D gene: TRBD1; clone size: NA; CDR3 DNA: TGTGCTGGGACAGGCCTCAACTATGGCTACACCTTC; CDR3 protein: CAGTGLNYGYTF
V gene: TRBV4-1; J gene: TRBJ1-1; D gene: NA; clone size: few; CDR3 DNA: TGCGCCAGCAGCCAAGAACGGACAGAAGGTATGAACACTGAAGCTTTCTTT; CDR3 protein: CASSQERTEGMNTEAFF
V gene: TRBV10-3; J gene: TRBJ1-5; D gene: NA; clone size: NA; CDR3 DNA: TGTGCCATCAGGGCAGACAATCAGCCCCAGCATTTT; CDR3 protein: CAIRADNQPQHF
V gene: TRBV13; J gene: TRBJ2-1; D gene: NA; clone size: NA; CDR3 DNA: TGTGCCAGCAGCATTCGGAATGAGCAGTTCTTC; CDR3 protein: CASSIRNEQFF
V gene: TRBV5-4; J gene: TRBJ1-1; D gene: TRBD1; clone size: NA; CDR3 DNA: TGTGCCAGCAGCTTAAATGGCCGGACAGGGAACACTGAAGCTTTCTTT; CDR3 protein: CASSLNGRTGNTEAFF
V gene: TRBV9; J gene: TRBJ2-2; D gene: NA; clone size: NA; CDR3 DNA: TGTGCCAGCAGCGCGCCCGGACTGACGAGGACCGGGGAGCTGTTTTTT; CDR3 protein: CASSAPGLTRTGELFF
V gene: TRBV5-4; J gene: TRBJ2-5; D gene: TRBD1; clone size: few; CDR3 DNA: TGTGCCAGCAGCCCAGGCAGGGGGCGTGAGACCCAGTACTTC; CDR3 protein: CASSPGRGRETQYF
V gene: TRBV28; J gene: TRBJ2-7; D gene: TRBD1; clone size: NA; CDR3 DNA: TGTGCCAGCAGTTTAGGGGGACAGGGGTCCTACGAGCAGTACTTC; CDR3 protein: CASSLGGQGSYEQYF
V gene: TRBV28; J gene: TRBJ1-6; D gene: NA; clone size: NA; CDR3 DNA: TGTGCCAGCAGCCCAGTAGAGGGAGATAATTCACCCCTCCACTTT; CDR3 protein: CASSPVEGDNSPLHF
V gene: TRBV2; J gene: TRBJ2-7; D gene: NA; clone size: NA; CDR3 DNA: TGTGCCAGCGGCGGGCAGGGGACCTACGAGCAGTACTTC; CDR3 protein: CASGGQGTYEQYF
V gene: TRBV28; J gene: TRBJ1-1; D gene: TRBD1; clone size: NA; CDR3 DNA: TGTGCCAGCACCTCTCCAGGGGAACAGGGGTGGAACACTGAAGCTTTCTTT; CDR3 protein: CASTSPGEQGWNTEAFF
V gene: TRBV7-9; J gene: TRBJ2-2; D gene: TRBD1; clone size: NA; CDR3 DNA: TGTGCCAGCAGCCCGGACAGGGGGCGGACCGGGGAGCTGTTTTTT; CDR3 protein: CASSPDRGRTGELFF
V gene: TRBV5-4; J gene: TRBJ2-5; D gene: NA; clone size: NA; CDR3 DNA: TGTGCCAGCAGCCCCGGGGGGGGACAGCAAGAGACCCAGTACTTC; CDR3 protein: CASSPGGGQQETQYF
V gene: TRBV5-1; J gene: TRBJ2-2; D gene: TRBD1; clone size: NA; CDR3 DNA: TGCGCCAGCAGCTTGGAACAGGGGATCACCGGGGAGCTGTTTTTT; CDR3 protein: CASSLEQGITGELFF
V gene: TRBV2; J gene: TRBJ1-5; D gene: TRBD1; clone size: NA; CDR3 DNA: TGTGCCAGCAGTAAGACGAGACAGGGGATCGATCAGCCCCAGCATTTT; CDR3 protein: CASSKTRQGIDQPQHF
V gene: TRBV6-5; J gene: TRBJ2-7; D gene: NA; clone size: once; CDR3 DNA: TGTGCCAGCCATAGGGCAGGGCCCAACTACGAGCAGTACTTC; CDR3 protein: CASHRAGPNYEQYF
V gene: TRBV28; J gene: TRBJ2-5; D gene: NA; clone size: NA; CDR3 DNA: TGTGCCAGCAGTTCAATACGACAGGTACAAGAGACCCAGTACTTC; CDR3 protein: CASSSIRQVQETQYF
V gene: TRBV21-1; J gene: TRBJ1-4; D gene: NA; clone size: NA; CDR3 DNA: TGTGCCAGCAGCAAAGTTGTCACAGGGCCGTCAGTCATTAATGAAAAACTGTTTTTT; CDR3 protein: CASSKVVTGPSVINEKLFF
V gene: TRBV5-6; J gene: TRBJ1-1; D gene: NA; clone size: NA; CDR3 DNA: TGTGCCAGCAGCTTGGACGGCAGGGCCCGAGGTACTGAAGCTTTCTTT; CDR3 protein: CASSLDGRARGTEAFF
V gene: TRBV15; J gene: TRBJ2-5; D gene: NA; clone size: NA; CDR3 DNA: TGTGCCACCAGCAGAGATCCCCATAACGGGGAGACCCAGTACTTC; CDR3 protein: CATSRDPHNGETQYF
V gene: TRBV7-9; J gene: TRBJ1-2; D gene: TRBD1; clone size: many; CDR3 DNA: TGTGCCAGCAGCCCGCCCACGGGACAGGGGGCATATGGCTACACCTTC; CDR3 protein: CASSPPTGQGAYGYTF
V gene: TRBV7-8; J gene: TRBJ2-3; D gene: TRBD1; clone size: NA; CDR3 DNA: TGTGCCAGCAGCTATCACGACAGGGGGGCAGATACGCAGTATTTT; CDR3 protein: CASSYHDRGADTQYF
V gene: TRBV30; J gene: TRBJ2-7; D gene: NA; clone size: NA; CDR3 DNA: TGTGCCTGGAGTGCCCCGAGTCTAAACGAGCAGTACTTC; CDR3 protein: CAWSAPSLNEQYF
V gene: TRBV7-9; J gene: TRBJ1-6; D gene: NA; clone size: NA; CDR3 DNA: TGTGCCAGCAGCTCACTGACAGGAGATAATTCACCCCTCCACTTT; CDR3 protein: CASSSLTGDNSPLHF
V gene: TRBV27; J gene: TRBJ2-7; D gene: TRBD1; clone size: NA; CDR3 DNA: TGTGCCAGCAGTCCATACGACAGGGAAGGGGCCTACGAGCAGTACTTC; CDR3 protein: CASSPYDREGAYEQYF
V gene: TRBV28; J gene: TRBJ2-6; D gene: TRBD1; clone size: NA; CDR3 DNA: TGTGCCAGCAGTTTATGGCGGCAGGGGGCCGCTGGGGCCAACGTCCTGACTTTC; CDR3 protein: CASSLWRQGAAGANVLTF
V gene: TRBV5-4; J gene: TRBJ2-7; D gene: NA; clone size: few; CDR3 DNA: TGTGCCAGCAGCTTGGCGGGGAGCTCCTACGAGCAGTACTTC; CDR3 protein: CASSLAGSSYEQYF
V gene: TRBV6-1; J gene: TRBJ1-2; D gene: NA; clone size: once; CDR3 DNA: TGTGCCAGTATGGGACTGTACTATGGCTACACCTTC; CDR3 protein: CASMGLYYGYTF
V gene: TRBV18; J gene: TRBJ1-1; D gene: NA; clone size: few; CDR3 DNA: TGTGCCAGCTCCCCGGGCACTGAAGCTTTCTTT; CDR3 protein: CASSPGTEAFF
V gene: TRBV6-5; J gene: TRBJ1-1; D gene: TRBD1; clone size: NA; CDR3 DNA: TGTGCCAGCAGTTACTCGATATCCCTACAGGGGATAACTTTCTTT; CDR3 protein: CASSYSISLQGITFF
V gene: TRBV5-6; J gene: TRBJ2-3; D gene: TRBD1; clone size: few; CDR3 DNA: TGTGCCAGCAGCAGGGACAGGGTCACAGATACGCAGTATTTT; CDR3 protein: CASSRDRVTDTQYF
V gene: TRBV9; J gene: TRBJ2-5; D gene: TRBD2; clone size: NA; CDR3 DNA: TGTGCCAGCAGCGCCGGAACTAGCGGGGGACTACAAGAGACCCAGTACTTC; CDR3 protein: CASSAGTSGGLQETQYF
V gene: TRBV6-6; J gene: TRBJ2-6; D gene: NA; clone size: NA; CDR3 DNA: TGTGCCAGCAGTGCACAGTACTCTGGGGCCAACGTCCTGACTTTC; CDR3 protein: CASSAQYSGANVLTF
V gene: TRBV4-3; J gene: TRBJ1-4; D gene: NA; clone size: NA; CDR3 DNA: TGCGCCAGCAGCCACCAAGGTGCGGGGGGCTTGTTTGAAAAACTGTTTTTT; CDR3 protein: CASSHQGAGGLFEKLFF
V gene: TRBV4-2; J gene: TRBJ1-1; D gene: NA; clone size: NA; CDR3 DNA: TGTGCCACCATTACGATGGGGGCGAACACTGAAGCTTTCTTT; CDR3 protein: CATITMGANTEAFF
V gene: TRBV6-5; J gene: TRBJ1-1; D gene: NA; clone size: NA; CDR3 DNA: TGTGCCAGCAGCTACCAGGGTACGAACACTGAAGCTTTCTTT; CDR3 protein: CASSYQGTNTEAFF
V gene: TRBV2; J gene: TRBJ2-4; D gene: NA; clone size: NA; CDR3 DNA: TGTGCCAGCAGGGACGTCCGTGCGGGGCCCAAAAACATTCAGTACTTC; CDR3 protein: CASRDVRAGPKNIQYF
V gene: TRBV12-2; J gene: TRBJ2-7; D gene: NA; clone size: NA; CDR3 DNA: TGTGCAAGTCGGCCGGGACATAGCTCCTACGAGCAGTACTTC; CDR3 protein: CASRPGHSSYEQYF
V gene: TRBV7-9; J gene: TRBJ1-1; D gene: NA; clone size: NA; CDR3 DNA: TGTGCCAGCAGCTTGCCCCAGTTGAACACTGAAGCTTTCTTT; CDR3 protein: CASSLPQLNTEAFF
V gene: TRBV4-3; J gene: TRBJ2-1; D gene: NA; clone size: NA; CDR3 DNA: TGCGCCAGCAGCCAAGAACAGGCTGGCTACAATGAGCAGTTCTTC; CDR3 protein: CASSQEQAGYNEQFF
V gene: TRBV29-1; J gene: TRBJ2-3; D gene: NA; clone size: NA; CDR3 DNA: TGCAGCGTTGTTTTCGTAGGCGGTACGCAGTATTTT; CDR3 protein: CSVVFVGGTQYF